This T cell receptor beta chain is from a study of T cells in localized non-small cell lung cancer (dated by TCRdb to 2019 to 2021). Some background on the complete study: The study examined T cell repertoires in a few hundred patients with early-stage NSCLC and compared tumors with uninvolved tumor-adjacent lungs. The cohort was made up of roughly 250 treatment-naive NSCLC patients whose localized lung tumors had been resected. The mean age of the NSCLC patients was roughly 63 years, with 120 to 150 men and around 99 women.

For this chain, trimming is 1 base at the V end and 4 bases at the J end, and the number of junction bases without a gene match is 2. Measured from the cysteine to the phenylalanine, the CDR3 is 14 residues long. Only the CDR3 DNA is retained, 42 bases long and in frame from the first base. CDR1 and CDR2 (MGHRA, YSYEKL) derive from the germline V gene. Worth noting for this clone: The target of this receptor is not known. No base quality values were provided; no much bigger clone lies one nucleotide off.

On the study overall, not on this receptor specifically: Because multi-region tumor sequencing was not done, intratumor heterogeneity could not be ruled out. Uninvolved tumor-adjacent lung showed the highest T cell clonality, higher than tumor, which suggests more focused antigenic responses in the uninvolved tumor-adjacent lung. Because of the exploratory design, TCR variables were selected using unadjusted p-values without false-discovery rate correction. A median of 57 of the top 100 tumor clones were detected in paired uninvolved adjacent lung, and around 30 of these tumor clones were also found among the top 100 clones of the paired uninvolved adjacent lung. Longer overall survival was associated with higher blood T cell density, whereas shorter survival was associated with higher adjacent-lung clonality.

At diagnosis, peripheral blood, uninvolved tumor-adjacent lung and tumor were collected and were preserved as a mix of fresh-frozen and FFPE material. For TCR repertoire profiling, the blood samples were analyzed as peripheral blood mononuclear cells. The immunoSEQ Assay was used to sequence TCR beta CDR3 regions from DNA. As for the original processing: T cell density was computed as TCR beta template counts normalized to usable DNA estimated by amplifying housekeeping genes. Using the preseqR package, richness was estimated by extrapolating to 120,000 templates for tissue samples and 400,000 templates for PBMC samples. Clonality was defined by subtracting Pielou's evenness from one. Tissue-enriched TCRs were identified by differential abundance testing using productive amino-acid clonotypes, minimum total count 5 and alpha 0.1. Repertoire overlap between compartments was quantified with the Jaccard Index and Morisita Overlap Index. GLIPH grouped TCR beta CDR3s together with public tetramer-defined viral CDR3s, and a viral motif had to include at least three viral sequences and show V-gene enrichment. TCRdb mirrors the immuneACCESS table, restricted to in-frame sequences. Some clones are absent from its copies; in checked studies, under half trace to an unresolved V gene, and the reason for the others is unknown. D and trimming were read from the DNA, whereas the V and J calls and clone size are those reported in that table. Here the sample has 50,000 to 60,000 clones; roughly 86% occur a single time. Clones ranked in the top ten supply about a sixth of the sample.

This receptor was taken from a female donor with stage II lung adenocarcinoma. Recombination linked TRBV4-1 to TRBJ2-5; 8 of the junction bases match TRBD1. Here the sequenced sample was PBMCs, taken before any cancer treatment. This receptor has the CDR3 CASSQVTGGETQYF. The DNA sequence is as follows: TGCGCCAGCAGCCAAGTAACAGGGGGAGAGACCCAGTACTTC.